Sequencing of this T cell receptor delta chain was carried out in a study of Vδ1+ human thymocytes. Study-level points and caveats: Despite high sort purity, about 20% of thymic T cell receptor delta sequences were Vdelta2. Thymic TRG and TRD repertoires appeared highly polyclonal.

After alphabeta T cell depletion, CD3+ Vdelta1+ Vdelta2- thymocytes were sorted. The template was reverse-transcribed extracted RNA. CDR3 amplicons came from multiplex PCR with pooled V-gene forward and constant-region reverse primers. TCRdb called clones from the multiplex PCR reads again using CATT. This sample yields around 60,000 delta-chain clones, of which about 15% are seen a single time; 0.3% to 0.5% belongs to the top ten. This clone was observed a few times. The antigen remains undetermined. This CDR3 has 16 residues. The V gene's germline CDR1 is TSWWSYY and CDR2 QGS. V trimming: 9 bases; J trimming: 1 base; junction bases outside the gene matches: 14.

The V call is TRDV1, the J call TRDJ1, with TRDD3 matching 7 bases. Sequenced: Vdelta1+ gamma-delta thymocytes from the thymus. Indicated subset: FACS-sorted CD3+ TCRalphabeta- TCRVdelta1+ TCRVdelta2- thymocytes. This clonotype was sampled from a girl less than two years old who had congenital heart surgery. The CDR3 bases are TGTGCTCTGGCGGGCAGTACTGGGGACCTCACCGATAAACTCATCTTT. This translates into CALAGSTGDLTDKLIF.